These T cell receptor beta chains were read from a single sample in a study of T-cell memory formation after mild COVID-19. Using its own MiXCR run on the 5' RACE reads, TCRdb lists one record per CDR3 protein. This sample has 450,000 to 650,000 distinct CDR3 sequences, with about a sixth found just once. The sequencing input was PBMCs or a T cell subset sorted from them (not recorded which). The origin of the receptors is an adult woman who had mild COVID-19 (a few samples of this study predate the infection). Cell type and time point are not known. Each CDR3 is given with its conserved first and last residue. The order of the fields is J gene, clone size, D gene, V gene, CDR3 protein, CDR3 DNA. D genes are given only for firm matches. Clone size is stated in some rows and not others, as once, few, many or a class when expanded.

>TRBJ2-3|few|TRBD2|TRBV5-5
CASSIERGWDTQYF
TGTGCCAGCAGCATCGAGCGGGGTTGGGATACGCAGTATTTT
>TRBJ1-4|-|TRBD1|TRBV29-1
CSVEDRERGQKKLFF
TGCAGCGTTGAAGATAGGGAAAGGGGGCAAAAAAAACTGTTTTTT
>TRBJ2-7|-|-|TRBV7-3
CASSRSPAGAFYEQYF
TGTGCCAGCAGCAGAAGTCCCGCAGGGGCGTTCTACGAGCAGTACTTC
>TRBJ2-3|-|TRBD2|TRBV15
CATSRDPRASGSFTLTDTQYF
TGTGCCACCAGCAGAGACCCAAGGGCTAGCGGGAGCTTCACCCTCACAGATACGCAGTATTTT
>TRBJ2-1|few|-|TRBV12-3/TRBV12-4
CASSGWDEQFF
TGTGCCAGCAGCGGTTGGGATGAGCAGTTCTTC
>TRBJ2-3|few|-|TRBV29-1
CSVERAGTDTQYF
TGCAGCGTTGAAAGGGCAGGCACAGATACGCAGTATTTT
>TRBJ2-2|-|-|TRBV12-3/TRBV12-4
CASSFEPPPGTGELFF
TGTGCCAGCAGTTTCGAACCTCCCCCGGGGACCGGGGAGCTGTTTTTT
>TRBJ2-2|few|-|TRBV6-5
CASSYSGQGSGELFF
TGTGCCAGCAGTTACTCGGGCCAAGGGTCCGGAGAGCTGTTTTTT
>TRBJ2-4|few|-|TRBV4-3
CASSQDGVGETKNIQYF
TGCGCCAGCAGCCAAGATGGGGTAGGGGAGACCAAAAACATTCAGTACTTC
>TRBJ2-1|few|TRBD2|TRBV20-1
CSARDLQRGYNEQFF
TGCAGTGCTAGAGATCTTCAGCGGGGGTACAATGAGCAGTTCTTC
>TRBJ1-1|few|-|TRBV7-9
CASSLASSANEAFF
TGTGCCAGCAGCTTAGCATCGTCTGCGAACGAAGCTTTCTTT
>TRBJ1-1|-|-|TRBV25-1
CASSGDGDTEAFF
TGTGCCAGCAGTGGGGACGGGGACACTGAAGCTTTCTTT
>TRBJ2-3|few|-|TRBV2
CASTIVGQSTDTQYF
TGTGCCAGCACAATCGTCGGGCAGAGCACAGATACGCAGTATTTT
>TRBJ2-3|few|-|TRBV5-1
CASSLGLGRGTDTQYF
TGCGCCAGCAGCTTGGGACTAGGCCGTGGCACAGATACGCAGTATTTT
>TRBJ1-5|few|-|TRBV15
CATSRERGKSNQPQHF
TGTGCCACCAGCAGAGAAAGGGGGAAAAGCAATCAGCCCCAGCATTTT